These T cell receptor beta chains were read from a single sample in a study of CD8+ T cells in alopecia areata. The protocol was immunoSEQ multiplex PCR, while the TCRdb copy is restricted to in-frame clones and leaves out a portion. The table lists under 300,000 clones, over 45% of them singletons. Sequences were derived from CD4+ T cells sorted from blood, sampled at week 52, from a patient treated with tofacitinib. These receptors were obtained from a human donor with alopecia areata. Each CDR3 is given with its conserved first and last residue.

v_call: TRBV25-1
j_call: TRBJ2-4
cdr3_aa: CASGPRQGNIQYF

v_call: TRBV4-1
j_call: TRBJ1-2
cdr3_aa: CASSPTTGPYGYTF

v_call: TRBV18
j_call: TRBJ2-1
cdr3_aa: CASSPSSWNEQFF

v_call: TRBV6-5
j_call: TRBJ2-2
cdr3_aa: CASSLRTANTGELFF

v_call: TRBV29-1
j_call: TRBJ2-3
cdr3_aa: CSVEAATSTDTQYF

v_call: TRBV6-5
j_call: TRBJ2-1
cdr3_aa: CASRGPSVYEQFF

v_call: TRBV11-2
j_call: TRBJ2-7
cdr3_aa: CASSFQIPGVEQYF

v_call: TRBV10-3
j_call: TRBJ2-5
cdr3_aa: CATQGAPGETQYF

v_call: TRBV9
j_call: TRBJ2-5
cdr3_aa: CASSPDRGQTQYF

v_call: TRBV14
j_call: TRBJ1-1
cdr3_aa: CASSPMRVKNTEAFF

v_call: TRBV13
j_call: TRBJ1-1
cdr3_aa: CASRTGNMNTEAFF

v_call: TRBV4-1
j_call: TRBJ1-1
cdr3_aa: CASSQGSGTVPAFF

v_call: TRBV9
j_call: TRBJ2-2
cdr3_aa: CASSVRDSYTGELFF

v_call: TRBV6-6
j_call: TRBJ1-1
cdr3_aa: CASSSGTAEAFF

v_call: TRBV7-9
j_call: TRBJ2-7
cdr3_aa: CASSREGPYEQYF

v_call: TRBV7-8
j_call: TRBJ2-6
cdr3_aa: CASSLKRVGANVLTF

v_call: TRBV30
j_call: TRBJ2-7
cdr3_aa: CAWTAWQGFGEQYF

v_call: TRBV4-3
j_call: TRBJ2-7
cdr3_aa: CASSQGMGLPRHEQYF

v_call: TRBV6-5
j_call: TRBJ1-4
cdr3_aa: CASSQDSFGELFF

v_call: TRBV10-3
j_call: TRBJ1-2
cdr3_aa: CAISETAHPYGYTF

v_call: TRBV5-6
j_call: TRBJ1-5
cdr3_aa: CASHRGNQPQHF

v_call: TRBV6-5
j_call: TRBJ2-1
cdr3_aa: CASSYSQGTEQFF

v_call: TRBV6-1
j_call: TRBJ2-1
cdr3_aa: CASTSSGMTSEQFF

v_call: TRBV25-1
j_call: TRBJ2-5
cdr3_aa: CASSEAGGRQETQYF

v_call: TRBV14
j_call: TRBJ2-3
cdr3_aa: CASSQDHSGGYTDTQYF

v_call: TRBV29-1
j_call: TRBJ2-3
cdr3_aa: CSASGGQGDTQYF

v_call: TRBV11-3
j_call: TRBJ2-1
cdr3_aa: CASSPRQGTTNLNFNEQFF

v_call: TRBV9
j_call: TRBJ2-6
cdr3_aa: CASSPRFDSSGANVLTF

v_call: TRBV7-9
j_call: TRBJ2-3
cdr3_aa: CASSFLGGNTQYF

v_call: TRBV19
j_call: TRBJ1-5
cdr3_aa: CASSIGTNNQPQHF

v_call: TRBV5-1
j_call: TRBJ2-7
cdr3_aa: CASSLAGGLYEQYF

v_call: TRBV29-1
j_call: TRBJ2-2
cdr3_aa: CSVLSGPGELFF

v_call: TRBV7-2
j_call: TRBJ1-2
cdr3_aa: CASSRSRTYGYTF

v_call: TRBV7-3
j_call: TRBJ2-7
cdr3_aa: CASSSTYEQYF

v_call: TRBV6-5
j_call: TRBJ1-1
cdr3_aa: CASSFGFDTEAFF

v_call: TRBV6-1
j_call: TRBJ1-2
cdr3_aa: CASSDWNRDNFNYGYTF

v_call: TRBV7-2
j_call: TRBJ2-7
cdr3_aa: CASEGRNSYEQYF

v_call: TRBV18
j_call: TRBJ2-3
cdr3_aa: CASSPTDTQYF

v_call: TRBV11-2
j_call: TRBJ1-1
cdr3_aa: CASSLRQGRNTEAFF

v_call: TRBV7-9
j_call: TRBJ2-4
cdr3_aa: CASSAGGAGNIQYF

v_call: TRBV5-1
j_call: TRBJ2-7
cdr3_aa: CASSLATAYEQYF